Detailed here is one TCR beta chain. Its antigen is undetermined. These data come from a study of T cells in Graves' hyperthyroidism and ophthalmopathy. Study information: Initial diagnosis, before any treatment, was when peripheral blood was collected.

Amplified TCR beta CDR3 regions came from RNA transcripts. HTBI primers were the set used in a first-round RT-PCR of the TCR CDR3. TCRdb processed the multiplex PCR reads anew with MiXCR; each CDR3 protein has one entry. The repertoire has fewer than 350,000 distinct CDR3 sequences, over 15% of them found once; the top ten carry about a sixth. Study findings and constraints: Prediction of ophthalmopathy progression came a median 6.5 months pre-onset.

CDR3 length: 16 amino acids. Germline loops: CDR1 LGHDT, CDR2 YNNKEL (reference sequence). Trimming stripped 4 bases from V and 5 bases from J, with 17 bases between. Source material: blood. The sequence was collected from a woman aged 40 to 49 with Graves' ophthalmopathy. V gene TRBV3-1 combines with J gene TRBJ2-2, with D maybe TRBD1 (6 bases). CDR3 DNA sequence: TGTGCCAGCAGCCGTAAACCTCAGCAGGGGACCGGGGAGCTGTTTTTT. Its translation is CASSRKPQQGTGELFF.